These 25 T cell receptor beta chains were sequenced from one sample in a study of blood T cells in healthy people across ages. Through a sample-barcoded 5' primer and a J-beta primer mix, a second PCR was run for about 6 to 11 cycles. TCRdb analysed the 5' RACE reads with MiXCR anew, one entry per CDR3 protein. The table records about 640,000 distinct CDR3 sequences, under 30% of them present only once. Sequencing was carried out using blood. These receptors were collected from a woman of 80 years or more in good health.

The rearrangement links TRBV9 to TRBJ2-1, with D unresolved. The V end lost 3 bases, the J end lost 5 bases, and 9 bases lay between the germline ends. Germline lookup yields CDR1 SGDLS and CDR2 YYNGEE. This CDR3 is 13 amino acids long. The CDR3 sequence: CASSEVHHNEQFF. The CDR3 region has the DNA TGTGCCAGCAGCGAGGTCCATCACAATGAGCAGTTCTTC.

This clonotype was picked up many times. The chain carries TRBV12-3 or TRBV12-4 and TRBJ1-3; 8 bases map to TRBD1. CDR3 length: 15 residues. With V trimmed by 5 bases and J by 0 bases, 3 bases remained unmatched. In DNA, the CDR3 is TGTGCCAGCAGTCTCACAGGGGGCTCTGGAAACACCATATATTTT. Its protein product is CASSLTGGSGNTIYF.

This clonotype was detected ten times or more. The chain links TRBV5-1 to TRBJ2-7; 8 bases align to TRBD1. With 4 bases clipped from V and 5 bases from J, the junction kept 5 bases outside the gene matches. The CDR3 runs 13 residues. The germline CDR1 and CDR2 sequences are SGHRS and YFSETQ. The CDR3: CASSRDRTNEQYF. CDR3 DNA sequence: TGCGCCAGCAGCCGGGACAGGACCAACGAGCAGTACTTC.

This rearrangement joins TRBV5-1 to TRBJ2-2; maybe TRBD1 (5 bases). This CDR3 is 15 amino acids long. CDR1 and CDR2 (germline): SGHRS, YFSETQ. V dropped 4 bases and J dropped 1 base, with 11 bases sitting between them. CDR3 nucleotides: TGCGCCAGCAGCCCGAATACAGGGAACACCGGGGAGCTGTTTTTT. Its protein product is CASSPNTGNTGELFF.

This clonotype appeared many times. The chain employs TRBV5-1 and TRBJ2-1; D is perhaps TRBD1 (5 bases). The CDR3 is made up of 15 amino acids. Germline CDR1 is SGHRS and CDR2 is YFSETQ. V lost 0 bases, J lost 3 bases, and 10 bases lay in between. The CDR3 region has the DNA TGCGCCAGCAGCTTGGGACAGAACCACTACAATGAGCAGTTCTTC. Its translation: CASSLGQNHYNEQFF.

Ten or more counts support this clonotype. The gene calls are TRBV7-8 and TRBJ2-1; TRBD2 aligns across 8 bases. CDR1 is SGHVS and CDR2 is FQNEAQ in the germline V gene. J was trimmed by 7 bases and V by 5 bases; bases with no gene match: 7. The length of the CDR3 is 14 residues. For the CDR3, the DNA is TGTGCCAGCAGCCGGCGGGAGGCATCAAATGAGCAGTTCTTC. Its protein product is CASSRREASNEQFF.

This clonotype was seen more than once but under ten times. The chain uses TRBV28 and TRBJ1-1; D is unresolved. The CDR3 runs 14 residues. CDR1 and CDR2 from the germline V gene are MDHEN and SYDVKM. Deletions cut 6 bases from V and 2 bases from J, with 13 bases between. The CDR3 nucleotides read TGTGCCAGCAGACATACAGAGATTAACACTGAAGCTTTCTTT. It translates to CASRHTEINTEAFF.

In the case of this clonotype: A read error may explain this, as a much larger clone is one base away. CDR3: CASSCTGDWGYTF. In DNA form, the CDR3 reads TGTGCCAGCAGCTGCACAGGGGATTGGGGCTACACCTTC. The V call is TRBV5-4, the J call TRBJ1-2, with TRBD1 matching 7 bases. The V segment lost 3 bases and the J segment 8 bases; nucleotides outside the gene matches: 7. Germline V lookup: CDR1 SGHNT, CDR2 YYREEE (reference sequence). The CDR3 is 13 residues long.

This clonotype was detected a few times. The rearrangement links TRBV6-6 to TRBJ1-2; TRBD1 matches 10 bases. CDR1 is MNHNY, CDR2 SVGAGI, per germline (reference sequence). With 2 bases clipped from V and 6 bases from J, the junction kept 3 bases outside the gene matches. CDR3 length: 14 residues. For the CDR3, the DNA is TGTGCCAGCAGTTACGCCGGGACAGGGGATGGCTACACCTTC. It yields the protein CASSYAGTGDGYTF.

This clonotype was detected only once. The V call is TRBV28, the J call TRBJ2-3, with 10 bases that match TRBD2. CDR1 is MDHEN and CDR2 is SYDVKM in the germline V gene. The length of the CDR3 is 14 residues. With V trimmed by 7 bases and J by 7 bases, 8 bases remained unmatched. The CDR3 nucleotides read TGTGCCAGCAAGGCTAGCGGGAGTTTAAATACGCAGTATTTT. Encoded protein: CASKASGSLNTQYF.

This clonotype was counted many times. This sequence joins TRBV7-6 and TRBJ2-7; possibly TRBD1 for D (6 bases). The CDR3 is 14 amino acids. Trimming left V 4 bases short and J 4 bases short, with 14 bases between. Per the germline V gene, CDR1 is SGHVS and CDR2 is FNYEAQ. The CDR3 sequence: CASSSLTGGYEQYF. In DNA form, the CDR3 reads TGTGCCAGCAGCTCTCTGACAGGAGGATACGAGCAGTACTTC.

This clonotype was observed many times. V and J are TRBV7-2 and TRBJ2-7, with 8 bases matching TRBD1. The germline V gene encodes CDR1 SGHTA and CDR2 FQGNSA. The V segment lost 4 bases and the J segment 5 bases; nucleotides outside the gene matches: 4. The CDR3 runs to 13 residues. Here the CDR3 DNA reads TGTGCCAGCAGCTCACAGGGGGTCAACGAGCAGTACTTC. Translated, it gives CASSSQGVNEQYF.

This chain uses TRBV12-3 or TRBV12-4 with TRBJ1-5, with no clear D. This CDR3 region has 13 residues. The V end lost 6 bases, the J end lost 6 bases, and 12 bases lay between the germline ends. This CDR3 is CASRENVGQPQHF. For the CDR3, the DNA is TGTGCCAGCAGGGAGAATGTGGGTCAGCCCCAGCATTTT.

The chain is built from TRBV4-2 and TRBJ1-1; D call uncertain. The CDR3 totals 16 residues. The V end lost 3 bases, the J end lost 0 bases, and 14 bases lay between the germline ends. The germline CDR1 and CDR2 sequences are LGHNA and YNFKEQ. The CDR3 region is CASSQVQGMLNTEAFF. As DNA, the CDR3 is TGTGCCAGCAGCCAGGTGCAAGGGATGCTGAACACTGAAGCTTTCTTT.

Only a few counts were recorded for this clonotype. This chain connects TRBV18 to TRBJ1-2; D is possibly TRBD1 (5 bases). The CDR3 is 13 residues long. V was shortened by 3 bases and J by 5 bases, with 10 bases between the two germline ends. Germline CDR1 and CDR2: KGHSH and LQKENI. This CDR3 reads CASSPTTEYGYTF. In DNA, the CDR3 is TGTGCCAGCTCACCGACGACAGAATATGGCTACACCTTC.

The CDR3 DNA reads TGCAGTGCTAGTCGGACCGTAGGTGGGAGGTACAATGAGCAGTTCTTC. It encodes CSASRTVGGRYNEQFF. The genes are TRBV20-1 and TRBJ2-1; the D gene is possibly TRBD2 (6 bases). The CDR3 consists of 16 residues. From germline, CDR1 is DFQATT and CDR2 SNEGSKA (reference sequence). Trimming cost V 3 bases and J 4 bases, with 19 bases left between them.

V gene TRBV6-6 combines with J gene TRBJ1-1; D gene ambiguous. With 2 bases removed from V and 2 bases from J, the gap between germline ends came to 6 bases. The CDR3 loop spans 13 amino acids. Germline CDR1 is MNHNY and CDR2 is SVGAGI (reference sequence). CDR3 region: CASSYAGNTEAFF. The CDR3 DNA reads as TGTGCCAGCAGTTACGCCGGCAACACTGAAGCTTTCTTT.

The genes are TRBV3-1 and TRBJ2-2, with 8 bases identical to TRBD2. V trimming: 1 base; J trimming: 4 bases; junction bases outside the gene matches: 5. Per the germline V gene, CDR1 is LGHDT and CDR2 is YNNKEL (reference sequence). There are 16 residues in the CDR3. The CDR3 sequence is CASSQGGLGATGELFF. The CDR3 bases are TGTGCCAGCAGCCAAGGGGGACTAGGGGCCACCGGGGAGCTGTTTTTT.

This clonotype was recorded at least ten times. The chain uses TRBV20-1 and TRBJ2-5; 10 nucleotides align to TRBD1. Looked up from germline, CDR1 is DFQATT and CDR2 is SNEGSKA (reference sequence). The trim removed 6 bases at V and 5 bases at J, leaving 12 bases unmatched. The CDR3 is 15 residues long. The CDR3 bases are TGCAGTGCGAGAAAGGCGACAGGGGGCCGGGAGACCCAGTACTTC. Its protein product is CSARKATGGRETQYF.

Turning to this clonotype: A much larger clone is a single base away; this may be a read error. This sequence joins TRBV27 and TRBJ2-3; D assignment may be TRBD1 or TRBD2 (5 bases each). Germline values: CDR1 MNHEY, CDR2 SMNVEV (reference sequence). The CDR3 contains 14 residues. The CDR3 coding sequence is TGTGCCAGCAGTTTCAGGGAGAACACAGGTACGCAGTATTTT. It translates to CASSFRENTGTQYF.

This clonotype was observed many times. This rearrangement joins TRBV2 to TRBJ2-3; a weak D match, TRBD1 (6 bases). Trimming pared 6 bases from V and 4 bases from J, leaving 17 bases between. Germline V CDR1 and CDR2: SNHLY, FYNNEI. The CDR3 consists of 15 residues. For the CDR3, the DNA is TGTGCCAGCAGCCCCGACACAGGGATTGCAGATACGCAGTATTTT. Translating it yields CASSPDTGIADTQYF.

The sample holds many counts of this clonotype. V and J are TRBV20-1 and TRBJ1-6; no reliable D call. Trimming took 1 base from V and 0 from J, leaving 4 bases between them. This CDR3 is 14 amino acids long. Germline CDR1 reads DFQATT; CDR2 reads SNEGSKA (reference sequence). CDR3 loop: CSARAGSYNSPLHF. The CDR3 DNA reads TGCAGTGCTAGAGCGGGCTCCTATAATTCACCCCTCCACTTT.

At least ten counts were recorded for this clonotype. This chain joins TRBV7-8 and TRBJ2-7, with D maybe TRBD2 (5 bases). From germline, CDR1 is SGHVS and CDR2 FQNEAQ. V lost 0 bases and J 3 bases, leaving 9 bases between the germline ends. This CDR3 is built from 14 residues. The CDR3, as DNA: TGTGCCAGCAGCTTAGCTCGGGCGGGCTACGAGCAGTACTTC. This translates into CASSLARAGYEQYF.

This clonotype has a count of ten or more. V and J are TRBV27 and TRBJ1-1; no reliable D call. The V gene lost 0 bases and the J gene lost 5 bases, with 13 bases spanning the gap. Germline values: CDR1 MNHEY, CDR2 SMNVEV (reference sequence). CDR3 size: 15 residues. In DNA, the CDR3 is TGTGCCAGCAGTTTATCGACATCCGGGCAGACTGAAGCTTTCTTT. It is translated as CASSLSTSGQTEAFF.

The genes are TRBV15 and TRBJ2-4; 12 positions match TRBD2. The J call may be incorrect, as the DNA end agrees better with TRBJ2-7. The CDR3 covers 15 residues. Germline V gives CDR1 LNHNV, CDR2 YYDKDF (reference sequence). CDR3 residues: CATSPRLAGAYEQYF. CDR3 DNA sequence: TGTGCCACCAGTCCCAGACTAGCGGGGGCCTACGAGCAGTACTTC.